This TCR beta chain is from a study of T cell repertoires in cytomegalovirus infection. One entry per CDR3 protein results from TCRdb running MiXCR on the reads. The sample lists around 710,000 distinct CDR3 sequences; approximately 32% were seen once. There are a few counts of this clonotype. Its antigen is not identified. Trimming cost V 6 bases and J 0 bases, with 18 bases left between them. This CDR3 region has 18 residues. The germline CDR1 and CDR2 sequences are MNHEY and SVGAGI. The clonotype comes from a human donor in good health (CMV status not recorded). Some clones in this sample may be carry-over from other donors' samples. The sample consisted of cultured CD8+ T cells from PBMCs, taken from culture after CMV antigen stimulation. The chain recombines TRBV6-5 with TRBJ2-6; D is possibly TRBD1 (6 bases). The CDR3, as DNA: TGTGCCAGCAGATTGAGAGTACAGGGAAACTCTGGGGCCAACGTCCTGACTTTC. As protein: CASRLRVQGNSGANVLTF.